This TCR beta chain emerged from a study of shared clonotypes between healthy human individuals. Whole-study results and caveats: Naive subsets generally had larger estimated richness than memory subsets.

For this clone: Its antigen is still unknown.

Sequenced by immunoSEQ multiplex PCR; TCRdb stores in-frame clones only, minus some. Among 550,000 to 800,000 clones listed, around 90% were seen once. Germline-derived CDR1 and CDR2 are MDHEN and SYDVKM. The CDR3 is 19 amino acids. Germline trimming cut 1 base from V and 3 bases from J; bases unmatched to any gene: 15. V gene TRBV28 combines with J gene TRBJ1-1; 9 bases fit TRBD1. This clonotype originated in a man between 18 and 35 years old in good health. Some clones in this sample may be carry-over from other donors' samples. The sample comprised memory CD8+ T cells from PBMCs. Subset meaning: CD45RO+ cells pooled with CCR7-negative TemRA cells. As DNA, the CDR3 is TGTGCCAGCAGTTTATTTCACAGGGGGCGGATGGGTTTGGACACTGAAGCTTTCTTT. Its protein product is CASSLFHRGRMGLDTEAFF.